This TCR beta chain was sequenced for a study of T cells after yellow fever vaccination. For the study at large: Any fraction with a low cell number was prepared using SMART-Seq v4 Ultra Low Input. Whole-study findings and limits: On re-exposure, the response was weaker but peaked faster, at day 5 versus 15.

Template switching by 5'RACE produced TCR cDNA, adding a universal primer site and UMIs. Each CDR3 protein is one row after TCRdb ran MiXCR on the 5' RACE reads. The sample yields some 290,000 distinct CDR3 sequences, about 11% seen once. CDR1 is SGHTA and CDR2 is FQGNSA in the germline V gene. V shed 0 bases and J shed 8 bases, with 10 bases lying between them. The CDR3 covers 13 residues. This clonotype came up many times. As yet, its antigen is unknown. J is TRBJ1-2 and V is TRBV7-2; D might be TRBD1 (5 bases). Sequenced material: CD4+ T cells sorted from PBMCs, taken 45 days after the yellow fever booster vaccination. The sequence was obtained from a man between 18 and 29 years old who received the YFV17D yellow fever vaccine. CDR3 in DNA: TGTGCCAGCAGCTTAGCAGGGGAAAGCGGCTACACCTTC. Amino acids: CASSLAGESGYTF.